The 25 T cell receptor beta chains given below trace back to one sample, sequenced in a study of cytotoxic CD8 clonotypes in ibrutinib-treated CLL. Clones were sequenced by immunoSEQ multiplex PCR, and TCRdb holds only the in-frame ones, with some missing. The sample carries some 35,000 clones, over 70% recorded once. The sample consisted of PBMCs, taken at disease progression, from a patient treated with ibrutinib. The receptor set was obtained from a human donor with chronic lymphocytic leukemia.

The chain couples TRBV11-1 to TRBJ2-7, with D possibly matching TRBD1 (6 bases). The CDR3 runs 15 residues. Per the germline V gene, CDR1 is SGHAT and CDR2 is FQDESV (reference sequence). Trimming took off 4 bases at V and 6 bases at J, with 19 bases between the two ends. CDR3 in DNA: TGTGCCAGCAGCTCGGGGAGACTGACAGGCACCGAGCAGTACTTC. Translated, it gives CASSSGRLTGTEQYF.

The J gene is TRBJ2-1, the V gene TRBV7-9; weak D call: TRBD2 (6 bases). V was clipped by 3 bases and J by 0 bases, with 9 bases between them. Germline assignment: CDR1 SEHNR and CDR2 FQNEAQ (reference sequence). This CDR3 contains 15 residues. The CDR3 is CASSLGTSSYNEQFF. The DNA of the CDR3 is TGTGCCAGCAGCTTGGGGACTTCCTCCTACAATGAGCAGTTCTTC.

The chain carries TRBV10-3 and TRBJ1-1, with a tentative D call TRBD1 (6 bases). The germline V and J ends were trimmed by 6 bases and 10 bases, with 15 bases remaining between them. Per the germline V gene, CDR1 is ENHRY and CDR2 is SYGVKD. This CDR3 has 12 amino acids. The CDR3 sequence: CAIRSGGQGAFF. For the CDR3, the DNA is TGTGCCATCAGGAGTGGGGGCCAAGGAGCTTTCTTT.

The J gene is TRBJ2-2, the V gene TRBV27; D uncertain. CDR3 length equals 15 residues. Trimming took 4 bases from V and 0 from J, leaving 9 bases between them. Germline V gene lookup returns CDR1 MNHEY and CDR2 SMNVEV (reference sequence). The CDR3: CASSYSGPNTGELFF. In DNA form, the CDR3 reads TGTGCCAGCAGTTACTCCGGGCCGAACACCGGGGAGCTGTTTTTT.

This clone turned up a few times. The J gene is TRBJ2-2, the V gene TRBV2; 8 nucleotides agree with TRBD1. CDR3 length: 14 amino acids. CDR1 is SNHLY and CDR2 is FYNNEI in the germline V gene. V gave up 6 bases and J gave up 4 bases; unmatched junction bases: 4. CDR3 nucleotides: TGTGCCAGCAGCGGACAGGGCGGCACCGGGGAGCTGTTTTTT. It specifies CASSGQGGTGELFF. Filled out from reference TRBV2 and TRBJ2-2, the complete variable domain reads EPEVTQTPSHQVTQMGQEVILRCVPISNHLYFYWYRQILGQKVEFLVSFYNNEISEKSEIFDDQFSVERPDGSNFTLKIRSTKLEDSAMYFCASSGQGGTGELFFGEGSRLTVL.

The V gene is TRBV14, the J gene TRBJ2-3; D not certain. With 1 base removed from V and 0 bases from J, the gap between germline ends came to 8 bases. The germline CDR1 and CDR2 sequences are SGHDN and FVKESK. This CDR3 is built from 15 residues. CDR3 bases: TGTGCCAGCAGCCAAGGTTCAGGTAGCACAGATACGCAGTATTTT. Residues: CASSQGSGSTDTQYF.

This clone has just one count. This chain joins TRBV19 and TRBJ2-7, with D perhaps matching TRBD2 (6 bases). Germline V lookup: CDR1 LNHDA, CDR2 SQIVND (reference sequence). The CDR3 runs to 15 residues. With 4 bases removed from V and 0 bases from J, the gap between germline ends came to 13 bases. As DNA, the CDR3 is TGTGCCAGTAGTACTGGCGGGACGATCTCCTACGAGCAGTACTTC. Residues: CASSTGGTISYEQYF.

This clone was detected only once. The chain combines TRBV4-1 with TRBJ2-3; 12 nucleotides align to TRBD2. Germline CDR1 reads MGHRA; CDR2 reads YSYEKL. V dropped 0 bases and J dropped 1; count of bases not matched to a gene: 8. The CDR3 contains 19 residues. CDR3 coding DNA: TGCGCCAGCAGCCAAGAGGGGACTAGCGGGCATACTGGCACAGATACGCAGTATTTT. Its translation is CASSQEGTSGHTGTDTQYF.

This clone was found once. The chain recombines TRBV5-1 with TRBJ2-7; D unresolved. V was clipped by 1 base and J by 5 bases, with 13 bases between them. The CDR3 covers 14 residues. CDR1 and CDR2 (germline): SGHRS, YFSETQ. The CDR3 loop is CASSLTSPKDEQYF. The CDR3 DNA reads TGCGCCAGCAGCTTGACCTCGCCGAAAGACGAGCAGTACTTC. Together with reference TRBV5-1 and TRBJ2-7, the CDR3 gives the full variable domain: KAGVTQTPRYLIKTRGQQVTLSCSPISGHRSVSWYQQTPGQGLQFLFEYFSETQRNKGNFPGRFSGRQFSNSRSEMNVSTLELGDSALYLCASSLTSPKDEQYFGPGTRLTVT.

This clone was seen a handful of times. The chain carries TRBV4-1 and TRBJ1-3, with 9 bases lining up with TRBD1. Per germline, CDR1 MGHRA and CDR2 YSYEKL. CDR3 length equals 16 residues. V dropped 3 bases and J dropped 3; count of bases not matched to a gene: 6. CDR3 amino acids: CASSHNRGRGGNTIYF. The CDR3 coding sequence is TGCGCCAGCAGCCATAACAGGGGGCGAGGTGGAAACACCATATATTTT.

This chain joins TRBV6-6 and TRBJ1-6; D is unresolved. Germline CDR1 MNHNY, CDR2 SVGAGI (reference sequence). CDR3 length: 14 amino acids. The germline V and J ends were trimmed by 8 bases and 12 bases, with 20 bases remaining between them. The CDR3: CASSPQAPTGPLHF. The DNA for the CDR3 is TGTGCCAGCTCCCCCCAGGCCCCGACGGGACCCCTCCACTTT.

The CDR3 coding sequence is TGCGCCAGCAGTTACCGACAGGGGGGATACGAGCAGTACTTC. Amino acid sequence: CASSYRQGGYEQYF. The chain links TRBV5-1 to TRBJ2-7; 9 nucleotides line up with TRBD1. Germline CDR1 and CDR2: SGHRS and YFSETQ. Germline trimming cut 5 bases from V and 4 bases from J; bases unmatched to any gene: 7. The CDR3 contains 14 residues. Together with reference TRBV5-1 and TRBJ2-7, the CDR3 gives the full variable domain: KAGVTQTPRYLIKTRGQQVTLSCSPISGHRSVSWYQQTPGQGLQFLFEYFSETQRNKGNFPGRFSGRQFSNSRSEMNVSTLELGDSALYLCASSYRQGGYEQYFGPGTRLTVT.

This clone was counted only a few times. V is TRBV5-1 and J is TRBJ1-4; D is unclear. The V end lost 3 bases, the J end lost 4 bases, and 13 bases lay between the germline ends. Germline assignment: CDR1 SGHRS and CDR2 YFSETQ. This CDR3 contains 15 residues. CDR3 residues: CASSSNLGGNEKLFF. The CDR3 DNA sequence: TGCGCCAGCAGCTCCAATCTGGGAGGTAATGAAAAACTGTTTTTT.

V usage is TRBV4-1 and J usage is TRBJ2-5; D is perhaps TRBD2 (6 bases). V lost 1 base and J lost 5, with 11 bases in between. Germline assignment: CDR1 MGHRA and CDR2 YSYEKL. The CDR3 sequence is 14 residues long. CDR3 region: CASSQVEGRETQYF. CDR3 bases: TGCGCCAGCAGCCAAGTGGAGGGAAGGGAGACCCAGTACTTC.

The chain employs TRBV5-4 and TRBJ1-5; 8 bases align to TRBD1. With 4 bases clipped from V and 6 bases from J, the junction kept 3 bases outside the gene matches. Germline CDR1 SGHNT, CDR2 YYREEE (reference sequence). The CDR3 covers 13 residues. CDR3 coding DNA: TGTGCCAGCAGCCCCGACAGGGGTCAGCCCCAGCATTTT. Its protein product is CASSPDRGQPQHF.

V usage is TRBV4-2 and J usage is TRBJ2-2; 9 bases line up with TRBD2. The CDR3 sequence is 16 residues long. V trimming: 2 bases; J trimming: 4 bases; junction bases outside the gene matches: 5. CDR1 is LGHNA and CDR2 is YNFKEQ in the germline V gene. The CDR3 nucleotides read TGTGCCAGCAGCCAAAGCGGGGGGTCGAGCACCGGGGAGCTGTTTTTT. Protein: CASSQSGGSSTGELFF.

This rearrangement joins TRBV10-2 to TRBJ2-7; D is unclear. CDR3 length: 13 amino acids. In germline, CDR1 is WSHSY, CDR2 SAAADI. V lost 6 bases and J lost 0, with 9 bases in between. The CDR3, as DNA: TGCGCCAGCAGAGATAGCAGCTCCTACGAGCAGTACTTC. Translated: CASRDSSSYEQYF.

The chain has TRBV5-6 and TRBJ1-1, with 7 bases lining up with TRBD1. The CDR3 is made up of 13 amino acids. V lost 4 bases and J lost 3; bases outside the gene matches: 3. Germline values: CDR1 SGHDT, CDR2 YYEEEE. The CDR3 is CASSRDSYTEAFF. The CDR3 DNA reads TGTGCCAGCAGCAGGGACAGCTACACTGAAGCTTTCTTT.

This chain links TRBV9 with TRBJ1-1; a possible D gene is TRBD1 (6 bases). V dropped 2 bases and J dropped 0 bases, with 14 bases sitting between them. Looked up from germline, CDR1 is SGDLS and CDR2 is YYNGEE. The CDR3 spans 16 residues. CDR3 region: CASSVGTGIMNTEAFF. The CDR3 DNA sequence: TGTGCCAGCAGCGTCGGAACAGGGATAATGAACACTGAAGCTTTCTTT.

This clone occurred a few times. The chain joins TRBV10-3 to TRBJ1-1; D is possibly TRBD1 (6 bases). This CDR3 is 14 amino acids long. CDR1 is ENHRY and CDR2 is SYGVKD in the germline V gene. The ends were cut back, 3 bases at V and 2 bases at J, with 10 bases in the middle. The CDR3 sequence is CAISDQGTNTEAFF. CDR3 DNA sequence: TGTGCCATCAGTGATCAGGGGACTAACACTGAAGCTTTCTTT.

This clone was observed a handful of times. V and J are TRBV9 and TRBJ2-3; TRBD1 aligns across 11 bases. Losses at the gene ends were 5 bases for V and 4 bases for J; bases not matched to a gene: 6. The CDR3 is 15 residues long. Germline loops: CDR1 SGDLS, CDR2 YYNGEE. This chain's CDR3 is CASRLGQGASDTQYF. The CDR3 DNA sequence: TGTGCCAGCAGACTCGGACAGGGGGCCTCAGATACGCAGTATTTT.

The table lists this clone with a count of one. The rearrangement uses TRBV6-6 and TRBJ2-1, with a possible D match to TRBD1 (6 bases). The germline CDR1 and CDR2 sequences are MNHNY and SVGAGI (reference sequence). This CDR3 spans 14 amino acids. V was shortened by 0 bases and J by 6 bases, with 9 bases between the two germline ends. The CDR3 nucleotides are TGTGCCAGCAGTTACTCAGGACAGCTCAATGAGCAGTTCTTC. Amino acids: CASSYSGQLNEQFF.

This clone came up a few times. V usage is TRBV2 and J usage is TRBJ2-4; 15 positions agree with TRBD2. CDR1 SNHLY and CDR2 FYNNEI come from the germline V gene. The V segment lost 7 bases and the J segment 0 bases; nucleotides outside the gene matches: 4. The CDR3 has 17 amino acids. Here the CDR3 reads CASKGLAGGVAKNIQYF. For the CDR3, the DNA is TGTGCCAGCAAAGGACTAGCGGGGGGGGTAGCCAAAAACATTCAGTACTTC.

This clone was seen only once. The genes are TRBV19 and TRBJ1-2; D is ambiguous. The ends were cut back, 4 bases at V and 7 bases at J, with 7 bases in the middle. This CDR3 has 11 residues. CDR1 is LNHDA, CDR2 SQIVND, per germline (reference sequence). As DNA, the CDR3 is TGTGCCAGTAGTAACAAGGGTGGCTACACCTTC. Translating gives CASSNKGGYTF.

In its sample, this clone was seen a few times. The V gene is TRBV11-2, the J gene TRBJ1-6, with D uncertain. This CDR3 spans 13 amino acids. Trimming shortened V by 4 bases and J by 9 bases, and 10 bases separated the two germline ends. Germline CDR1 and CDR2: SGHAT and FQNNGV. In nucleotides, the CDR3 is TGTGCCAGCAGCTCGTCCCAAGGTTCACCCCTCCACTTT. Amino acid sequence: CASSSSQGSPLHF.